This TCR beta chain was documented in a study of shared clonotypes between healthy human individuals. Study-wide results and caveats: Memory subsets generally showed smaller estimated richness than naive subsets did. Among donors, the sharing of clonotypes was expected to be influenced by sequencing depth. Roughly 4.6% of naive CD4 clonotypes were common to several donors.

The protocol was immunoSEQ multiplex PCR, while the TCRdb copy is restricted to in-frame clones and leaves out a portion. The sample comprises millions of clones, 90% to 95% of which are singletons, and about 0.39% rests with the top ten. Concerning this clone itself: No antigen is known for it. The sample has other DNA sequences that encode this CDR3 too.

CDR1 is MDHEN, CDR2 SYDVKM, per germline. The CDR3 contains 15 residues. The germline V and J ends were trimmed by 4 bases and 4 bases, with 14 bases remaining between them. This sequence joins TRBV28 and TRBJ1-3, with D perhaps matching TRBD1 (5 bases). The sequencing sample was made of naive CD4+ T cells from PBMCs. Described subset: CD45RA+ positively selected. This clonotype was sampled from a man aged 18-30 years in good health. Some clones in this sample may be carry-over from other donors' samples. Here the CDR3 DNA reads TGTGCCAGCAGTTCCCCAAGTGGGGGGGGAAACACCATATATTTT. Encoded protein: CASSSPSGGGNTIYF.